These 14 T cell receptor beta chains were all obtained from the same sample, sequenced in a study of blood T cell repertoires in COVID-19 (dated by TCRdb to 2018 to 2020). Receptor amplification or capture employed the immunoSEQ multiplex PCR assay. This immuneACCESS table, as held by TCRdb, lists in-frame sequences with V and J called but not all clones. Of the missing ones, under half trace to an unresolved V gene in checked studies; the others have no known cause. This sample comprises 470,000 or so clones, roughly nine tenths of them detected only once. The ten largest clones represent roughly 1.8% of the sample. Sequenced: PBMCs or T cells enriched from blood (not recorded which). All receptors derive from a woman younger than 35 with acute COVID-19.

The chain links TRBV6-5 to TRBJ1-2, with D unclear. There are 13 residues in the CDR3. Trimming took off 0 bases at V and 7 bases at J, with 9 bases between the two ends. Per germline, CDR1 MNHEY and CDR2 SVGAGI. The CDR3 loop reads CASSYSRSFGYTF. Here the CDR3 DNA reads TGTGCCAGCAGTTACTCGAGGAGTTTTGGCTACACCTTC.

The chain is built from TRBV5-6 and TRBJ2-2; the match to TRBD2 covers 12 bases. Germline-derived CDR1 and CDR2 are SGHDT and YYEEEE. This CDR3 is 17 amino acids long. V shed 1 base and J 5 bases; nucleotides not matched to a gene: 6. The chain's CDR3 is CASSLLLAGGLTGELFF. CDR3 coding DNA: TGTGCCAGCAGCTTGCTCCTAGCGGGGGGGCTAACCGGGGAGCTGTTTTTT. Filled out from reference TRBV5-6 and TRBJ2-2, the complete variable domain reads DAGVTQSPTHLIKTRGQQVTLRCSPKSGHDTVSWYQQALGQGPQFIFQYYEEEERQRGNFPDRFSGHQFPNYSSELNVNALLLGDSALYLCASSLLLAGGLTGELFFGEGSRLTVL.

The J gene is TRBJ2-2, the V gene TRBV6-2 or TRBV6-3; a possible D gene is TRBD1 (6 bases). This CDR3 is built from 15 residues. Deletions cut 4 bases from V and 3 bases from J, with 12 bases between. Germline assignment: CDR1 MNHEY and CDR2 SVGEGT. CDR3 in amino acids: CASSFRRTDTGELFF. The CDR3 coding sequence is TGTGCCAGCAGTTTTCGCAGGACAGACACCGGGGAGCTGTTTTTT.

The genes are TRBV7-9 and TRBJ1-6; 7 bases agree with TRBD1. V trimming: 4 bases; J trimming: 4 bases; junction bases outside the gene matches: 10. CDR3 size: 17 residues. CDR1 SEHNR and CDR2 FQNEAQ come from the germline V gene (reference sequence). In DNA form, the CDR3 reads TGTGCCAGCAGCTCGGGACAGAACCTCCTTTATAATTCACCCCTCCACTTT. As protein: CASSSGQNLLYNSPLHF.

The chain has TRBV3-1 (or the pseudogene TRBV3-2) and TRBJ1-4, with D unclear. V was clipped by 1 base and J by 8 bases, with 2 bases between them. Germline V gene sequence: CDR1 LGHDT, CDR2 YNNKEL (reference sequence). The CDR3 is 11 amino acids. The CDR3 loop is CASSQVEKLFF. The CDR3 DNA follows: TGTGCCAGCAGCCAAGTAGAAAAACTGTTTTTT.

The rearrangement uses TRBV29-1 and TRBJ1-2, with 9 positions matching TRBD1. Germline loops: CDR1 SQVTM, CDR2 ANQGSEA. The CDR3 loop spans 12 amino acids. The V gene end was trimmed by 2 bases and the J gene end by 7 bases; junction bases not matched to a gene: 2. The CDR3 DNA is TGCAGCGTTGAAACAGGGGGCTTTGGCTACACCTTC. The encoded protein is CSVETGGFGYTF.

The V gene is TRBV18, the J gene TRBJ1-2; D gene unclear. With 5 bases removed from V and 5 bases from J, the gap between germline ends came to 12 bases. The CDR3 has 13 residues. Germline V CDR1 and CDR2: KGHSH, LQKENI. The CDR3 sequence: CASSTNIDYGYTF. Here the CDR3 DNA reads TGTGCCAGCTCAACTAACATCGATTATGGCTACACCTTC.

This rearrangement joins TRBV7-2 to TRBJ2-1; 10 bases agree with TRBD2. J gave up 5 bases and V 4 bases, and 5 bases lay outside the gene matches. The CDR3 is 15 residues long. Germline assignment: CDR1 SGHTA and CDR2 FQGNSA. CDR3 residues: CASSSTSGENNEQFF. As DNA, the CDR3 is TGTGCCAGCAGCTCCACTAGCGGGGAAAACAATGAGCAGTTCTTC.

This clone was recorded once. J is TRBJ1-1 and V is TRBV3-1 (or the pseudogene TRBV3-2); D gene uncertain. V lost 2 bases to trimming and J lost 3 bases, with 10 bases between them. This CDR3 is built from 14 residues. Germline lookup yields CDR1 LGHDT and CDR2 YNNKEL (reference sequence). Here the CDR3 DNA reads TGTGCCAGCAGCCAATATTCTAGGTACACTGAAGCTTTCTTT. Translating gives CASSQYSRYTEAFF.

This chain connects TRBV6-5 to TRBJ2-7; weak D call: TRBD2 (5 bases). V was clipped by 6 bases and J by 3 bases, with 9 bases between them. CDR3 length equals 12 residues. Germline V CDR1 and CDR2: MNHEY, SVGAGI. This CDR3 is CASRKGDYEQYF. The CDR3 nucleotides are TGTGCCAGCAGAAAGGGAGACTACGAGCAGTACTTC.

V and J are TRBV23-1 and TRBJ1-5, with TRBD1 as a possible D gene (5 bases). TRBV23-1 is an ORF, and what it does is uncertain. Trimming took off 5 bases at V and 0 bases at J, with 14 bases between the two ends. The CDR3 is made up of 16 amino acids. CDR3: CASSCLPTVSNQPQHF. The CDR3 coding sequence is TGCGCCAGCAGTTGCCTACCGACAGTTAGCAATCAGCCCCAGCATTTT.

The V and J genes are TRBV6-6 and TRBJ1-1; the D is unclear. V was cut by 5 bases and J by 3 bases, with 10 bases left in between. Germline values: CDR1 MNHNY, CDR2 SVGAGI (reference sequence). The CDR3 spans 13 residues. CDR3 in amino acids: CASSPRRDTEAFF. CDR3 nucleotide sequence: TGTGCCAGCAGTCCCCGACGGGACACTGAAGCTTTCTTT.

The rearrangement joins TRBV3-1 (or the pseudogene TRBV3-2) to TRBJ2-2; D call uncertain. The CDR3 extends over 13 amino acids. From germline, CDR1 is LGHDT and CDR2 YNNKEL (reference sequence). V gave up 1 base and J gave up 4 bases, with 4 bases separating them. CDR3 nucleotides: TGTGCCAGCAGCCAAGTGGCCACCGGGGAGCTGTTTTTT. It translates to CASSQVATGELFF.

The CDR3 protein is CASSPRTGSEKLFF. For the CDR3, the DNA is TGTGCCAGCAGCCCTCGGACAGGGAGTGAAAAACTGTTTTTT. The V gene is TRBV28, the J gene TRBJ1-4, with 8 bases matching TRBD1. The CDR3 has 14 amino acids. Trimming at V came to 6 bases and at J to 7 bases, leaving 7 bases not matched to a gene. Germline V gives CDR1 MDHEN, CDR2 SYDVKM.